This passage covers 6 T cell receptor beta chains from one sample sequenced in a study of shared clonotypes between healthy human individuals. CD45RO-negative, CCR7-selected cells formed the naive CD8 fraction, which excluded terminally differentiated effector memory CD45RA+ cells. TCRdb keeps only in-frame clones here, not all; method: immunoSEQ multiplex PCR. The table records around 580,000 clones, 98% of them present only once. The sequencing sample was made of naive CD8+ T cells sorted from blood. Receptor source: a man aged 30-40 years in good health.

DNA of the CDR3: TGTGCCAGCAGCTCTGGACAGTTGGCCTACGAGCAGTACTTC. Protein sequence: CASSSGQLAYEQYF. The V and J genes are TRBV7-6 and TRBJ2-7; D may be TRBD1 (6 bases). V was pared by 4 bases and J by 2 bases, with 12 bases between. Germline V gene data show CDR1 as SGHVS and CDR2 as FNYEAQ. There are 14 residues in the CDR3. The whole variable domain, filled in from reference TRBV7-6 and TRBJ2-7, reads GAGVSQSPRYKVTKRGQDVALRCDPISGHVSLYWYRQALGQGPEFLTYFNYEAQQDKSGLPNDRFSAERPEGSISTLTIQRTEQRDSAMYRCASSSGQLAYEQYFGPGTRLTVT.

This chain joins TRBV7-9 and TRBJ2-1; D is unclear. Deletions cut 5 bases from V and 6 bases from J, with 11 bases between. The CDR3 extends over 13 amino acids. From germline, CDR1 is SEHNR and CDR2 FQNEAQ (reference sequence). CDR3 nucleotide sequence: TGTGCCAGCAGCCGCCCCCGTGTCAATGAGCAGTTCTTC. Translated: CASSRPRVNEQFF.

The chain employs TRBV4-1 and TRBJ2-3; D not certain. Trimming took 0 bases from V and 1 from J, leaving 5 bases between them. There are 14 residues in the CDR3. CDR1 and CDR2 from the germline V gene are MGHRA and YSYEKL. CDR3 nucleotide sequence: TGCGCCAGCAGCCAAGATCCTGGCACAGATACGCAGTATTTT. The encoded protein is CASSQDPGTDTQYF.

The chain has TRBV29-1 and TRBJ2-2; 7 bases fit TRBD1. This CDR3 comprises 12 residues. The V and J ends lost 6 bases and 4 bases, in that order; junction bases with no gene match: 2. Germline loops: CDR1 SQVTM, CDR2 ANQGSEA. The CDR3 DNA reads as TGCAGCGTAACAGGGGTCACCGGGGAGCTGTTTTTT. Amino acid sequence: CSVTGVTGELFF.

This sequence joins TRBV14 and TRBJ1-1; TRBD1 is a possible D gene (5 bases). The germline CDR1 and CDR2 sequences are SGHDN and FVKESK. V was cut by 0 bases and J by 5 bases, with 13 bases left in between. CDR3 length equals 15 residues. In DNA, the CDR3 is TGTGCCAGCAGCCAAGACGGCAGTAGGGGAACTGAAGCTTTCTTT. This translates into CASSQDGSRGTEAFF.

The chain is built from TRBV7-9 and TRBJ1-1; D possibly corresponds to TRBD1 (5 bases). From germline, CDR1 is SEHNR and CDR2 FQNEAQ (reference sequence). This CDR3 has 15 residues. The V and J ends lost 1 base and 0 bases respectively, with 9 bases between them. This CDR3 is CASSLGGVVNTEAFF. The CDR3 DNA reads as TGTGCCAGCAGCTTAGGAGGGGTCGTGAACACTGAAGCTTTCTTT.